The T cell receptor beta chain described here comes from a study of Ad26.COV2.S vaccination and SARS-CoV-2 variants. Concerning this clone itself: Its antigen remains unidentified.

Germline V gene data show CDR1 as SEHNR and CDR2 as FQNEAQ (reference sequence). The CDR3 runs 14 residues. Trimming removed 7 bases at V and 3 bases at J, with 12 bases between. The treatment here: around 19 received Ad26.COV2.S at low or high dose, single or two shots; about 5 received placebo; per-sample allocation not given. Collection of samples fell on day 63 after the first vaccine or placebo injection. Whole-study findings and limits: The TCR breadth and depth analyses may have understated or missed part of the total T cell responses.

Some clones are missing from TCRdb's copy, which holds only in-frame ones; the method was immunoSEQ multiplex PCR. The sample records about 380,000 clones, 83% being singletons. The sequence came from a person aged 18-65 years who received the Ad26.COV2.S COVID-19 vaccine or a placebo. The sample consisted of peripheral blood, taken in a trial of Ad26.COV2.S vaccine versus placebo. The rearrangement links TRBV7-9 to TRBJ1-4; a possible D gene is TRBD1 (6 bases). The CDR3 nucleotides read TGTGCCAGCACTCGAGGGGGGCCTAATGAAAAACTGTTTTTT. It yields the protein CASTRGGPNEKLFF.